Listed below are T cell receptor beta chains from one sample, sequenced in a study of identical twins. TCRdb itself ran the 5' RACE reads through MiXCR, one entry per CDR3 protein. The sample holds some 570,000 distinct CDR3 sequences; about 20% are singletons and the top ten take approximately 0.5%. This sample also appeared in a second study, on yellow fever vaccine responses in identical twins.

Sequenced: CD4+ T cells sorted from blood. Receptors were obtained from a young woman in good health. Each CDR3 is given with its conserved first and last residue.

V	CDR3
TRBV15	CATKQGNLNYGYTF
TRBV2	CASSILAGGHTGELFF
TRBV6-1	CASSPYAGTRRGSPLHF
TRBV7-9	CASSFTSPGELFF
TRBV12-3/TRBV12-4	CASRHLRDSWAFF
TRBV19	CASSIEWGQGPYNEQFF
TRBV20-1	CSARPGLAGEQYF
TRBV29-1	CSVAQGQTTYGYTF
TRBV4-1	CASSHWGLANSGANVLTF
TRBV12-3/TRBV12-4	CASSFAAGVSDEQFF
TRBV20-1	CSADRGGVSYNEQFF
TRBV6-1	CASTTERGPNTEAFF
TRBV12-3/TRBV12-4	CASSFGGGLYGYTF
TRBV27	CATSGTGFVDEQFF
TRBV6-1	CASSPGLAGVNEQYF
TRBV5-1	CASSFNGGQYNEQFF
TRBV5-1	CATGVGQGKNEQFF
TRBV29-1	CSVDGTSGRGEQFF
TRBV12-3/TRBV12-4	CASSHDGDYGYTF
TRBV9	CASSVDDNTGELFF
TRBV7-6	CASSPPGTGNIQYF
TRBV20-1	CSARRPDGYTF
TRBV12-3/TRBV12-4	CASSYSGPRDSYGYTF
TRBV29-1	CSAGGGYNEQFF
TRBV15	CATRGTSGSRDTGELFF
TRBV11-2	CASSGRTGPNSPLHF
TRBV2	CASRDRFSYNEQFF
TRBV19	CASSIAGRNTGELFF
TRBV7-2	CASSPLPGSYNEQFF
TRBV5-1	CASSLPTRPGELFF
TRBV7-9	CASSQDENTEAFF
TRBV7-9	CASSGKTGSHGYTF
TRBV18	CASSPSSAEGTQYF
TRBV11-1	CASSLSEFGGIAKNIQYF
TRBV9	CASSVTPGQNSYNEQFF
TRBV12-3/TRBV12-4	CTISSSSHYRSNSPLHF
TRBV2	CASRWTAIYEQYF
TRBV18	CASSPPMGYGRAEYEQYF
TRBV12-3/TRBV12-4	CASSPPEGQVLPDTQYF
TRBV5-1	CASRGTGGQVQFF
TRBV29-1	CSVQGLAIGNEQFF
TRBV3-1	CASSPRGAGRSYEQYF
TRBV6-4	CASITPGVRYEQYF
TRBV7-2	CASSRTSGEVYNEQFF
TRBV7-9	CATDQGGVLQTQYF
TRBV12-3/TRBV12-4	CASSRLAGTGHEKLFF
TRBV12-3/TRBV12-4	CASRVSGRTDTQYF
TRBV7-8	CASSSYRGTDTQYF
TRBV12-3/TRBV12-4	CASSLRLSAYSNQPQHF
TRBV18	CASSPPPRGLGTGDEQFF
TRBV29-1	CSVGDLERKNTGELFF
TRBV3-1	CASNPDGQETQYF
TRBV7-9	CASSLGGQMDTGELFF